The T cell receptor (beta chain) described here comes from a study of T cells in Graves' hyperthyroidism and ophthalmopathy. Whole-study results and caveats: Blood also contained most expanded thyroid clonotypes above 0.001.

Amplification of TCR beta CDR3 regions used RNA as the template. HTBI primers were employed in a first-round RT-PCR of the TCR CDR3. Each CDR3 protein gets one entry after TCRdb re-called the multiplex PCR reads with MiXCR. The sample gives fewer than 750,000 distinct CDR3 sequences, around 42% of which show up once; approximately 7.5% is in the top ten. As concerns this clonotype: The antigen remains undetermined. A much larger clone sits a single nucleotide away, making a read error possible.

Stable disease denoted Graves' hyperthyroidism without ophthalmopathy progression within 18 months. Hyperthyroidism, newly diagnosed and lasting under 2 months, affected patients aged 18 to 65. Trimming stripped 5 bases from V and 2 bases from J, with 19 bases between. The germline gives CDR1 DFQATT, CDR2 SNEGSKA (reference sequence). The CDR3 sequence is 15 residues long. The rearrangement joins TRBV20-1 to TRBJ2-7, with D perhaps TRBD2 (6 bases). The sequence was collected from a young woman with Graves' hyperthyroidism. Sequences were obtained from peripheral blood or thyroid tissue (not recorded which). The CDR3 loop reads CSAGILAEVPYEQYF. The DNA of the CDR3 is TGCAGTGCTGGGATTTTAGCGGAGGTACCCTACGAGCAGTACTTC.